The 25 T cell receptor beta chains below all came from one sample that was sequenced in a study of blood T cell repertoires in COVID-19. Some clones are missing from TCRdb's copy, which holds only in-frame ones; the method was immunoSEQ multiplex PCR. Seen here are 150,000 to 200,000 clones, roughly 80% observed once, and the top ten hold 3% to 4%. Sequencing was done on a sample of PBMCs or T cells enriched from blood (not recorded which). The receptor set was obtained from a woman aged 60-70 years who had recovered from COVID-19.

This clone was observed once. CDR3 amino acids: CSGTGMGETQYF. CDR3 in DNA: TGCAGCGGGACAGGGATGGGGGAGACCCAGTACTTC. The gene calls are TRBV29-1 and TRBJ2-5; 8 nucleotides align to TRBD1. The CDR3 spans 12 residues. The V gene end was trimmed by 7 bases and the J gene end by 5 bases; junction bases not matched to a gene: 6. Looked up from germline, CDR1 is SQVTM and CDR2 is ANQGSEA.

The genes are TRBV5-1 and TRBJ1-1, with no clear D. CDR1 and CDR2 from the germline V gene are SGHRS and YFSETQ. V lost 4 bases and J 4 bases, leaving 11 bases between the germline ends. The CDR3 is made up of 13 amino acids. The CDR3 DNA follows: TGCGCCAGCAGCCCCACGGTAGCCACTGAAGCTTTCTTT. It yields the protein CASSPTVATEAFF. The whole variable domain, filled in from reference TRBV5-1 and TRBJ1-1, reads KAGVTQTPRYLIKTRGQQVTLSCSPISGHRSVSWYQQTPGQGLQFLFEYFSETQRNKGNFPGRFSGRQFSNSRSEMNVSTLELGDSALYLCASSPTVATEAFFGQGTRLTVV.

The V gene is TRBV4-1, the J gene TRBJ2-1; a weak D match, TRBD2 (5 bases). The V gene lost 1 base and the J gene lost 7 bases, with 14 bases spanning the gap. The CDR3 runs to 15 residues. Per the germline V gene, CDR1 is MGHRA and CDR2 is YSYEKL. The CDR3 is CASSQAGSLGNEQFF. The CDR3 DNA follows: TGCGCCAGCAGCCAAGCTGGGAGCCTGGGGAATGAGCAGTTCTTC.

This clone has more than one count but fewer than ten. The chain joins TRBV6-5 to TRBJ1-5; possibly TRBD1 for D (5 bases). Looked up from germline, CDR1 is MNHEY and CDR2 is SVGAGI. V was cut by 2 bases and J by 2 bases, with 10 bases left in between. This CDR3 region has 15 residues. The CDR3 nucleotides read TGTGCCAGCAGTTACCGGAGGGGTGGCAATCAGCCCCAGCATTTT. Amino acid sequence: CASSYRRGGNQPQHF.

This clone appeared once. V and J are TRBV14 and TRBJ1-2; 8 positions agree with TRBD1. The J segment lost 2 bases and the V segment lost 4 bases, leaving 6 bases of the junction unmatched. The germline CDR1 and CDR2 sequences are SGHDN and FVKESK. This CDR3 region has 15 residues. The CDR3 region is CASSPRTGLNYGYTF. DNA for the CDR3: TGTGCCAGCAGCCCGCGGACAGGGCTCAACTATGGCTACACCTTC.

The chain is built from TRBV5-1 and TRBJ1-1; D unclear. This CDR3 has 14 residues. The V gene lost 5 bases and the J gene lost 5 bases, with 16 bases spanning the gap. In germline, CDR1 is SGHRS, CDR2 YFSETQ. The CDR3 DNA reads TGCGCCAGCAGGCCAACACCCTCGAAGACTGAAGCTTTCTTT. Its translation is CASRPTPSKTEAFF.

The V call is TRBV25-1, the J call TRBJ2-1, with D possibly TRBD1 on 6 matching bases. V lost 1 base and J lost 4, with 11 bases in between. Germline CDR1 MGHDK, CDR2 SYGVNS. The CDR3 has 15 residues. CDR3 sequence reads: CASSESGGGYNEQFF. The CDR3 DNA sequence: TGTGCCAGCAGTGAATCTGGGGGCGGTTACAATGAGCAGTTCTTC.

CDR3 bases: TGTGCCAGCAGTGAAAGGCCGACACCCTCTGGAAACACCATATATTTT. Translation: CASSERPTPSGNTIYF. The chain uses TRBV6-1 and TRBJ1-3; D is ambiguous. Trimming removed 2 bases at V and 0 bases at J, with 11 bases between. The CDR3 extends over 16 amino acids. Germline values: CDR1 MNHNS, CDR2 SASEGT.

The chain recombines TRBV30 with TRBJ1-1; D remains unclear. V shed 2 bases and J shed 5 bases, with 3 bases lying between them. CDR1 and CDR2 (germline): GTSNPN, SVGIG (reference sequence). This CDR3 contains 10 residues. In nucleotides, the CDR3 is TGTGCCTGGAGTCGTACTGAAGCTTTCTTT. Residues: CAWSRTEAFF.

The chain has TRBV7-9 and TRBJ2-3; 10 bases are a match to TRBD2. Germline CDR1 reads SEHNR; CDR2 reads FQNEAQ (reference sequence). Trimming cost V 1 base and J 2 bases; bases outside gene matches: 6. The CDR3 spans 17 residues. The CDR3 spells CASSLESGLADTDTQYF. The CDR3 region has the DNA TGTGCCAGCAGCTTAGAGAGCGGACTAGCGGACACAGATACGCAGTATTTT.

The genes are TRBV7-2 and TRBJ2-5; no definite D call. V lost 5 bases and J lost 5, with 12 bases in between. Germline lookup yields CDR1 SGHTA and CDR2 FQGNSA. The CDR3 is 13 residues long. The CDR3 nucleotides are TGTGCCAGCAGCCCAGGTGGAAGGGAGACCCAGTACTTC. As protein: CASSPGGRETQYF.

The chain carries TRBV5-4 and TRBJ1-1; TRBD1 matches at 7 bases. The V gene's germline CDR1 is SGHNT and CDR2 YYREEE (reference sequence). Unmatched junction bases numbered 8, after V lost 3 bases and J lost 6 bases. The CDR3 runs to 14 residues. The CDR3 reads CASSSTDRAPEAFF. The CDR3 nucleotides read TGTGCCAGCAGCTCGACCGACAGGGCCCCTGAAGCTTTCTTT.

This clone was observed once. The chain joins TRBV19 to TRBJ2-2; 12 bases are shared with TRBD1. This CDR3 contains 17 residues. CDR1 is LNHDA and CDR2 is SQIVND in the germline V gene (reference sequence). V gave up 3 bases and J gave up 4 bases; unmatched junction bases: 6. The CDR3 sequence is CASSIWGTGGFTGELFF. As DNA, the CDR3 is TGTGCCAGTAGTATTTGGGGGACAGGGGGCTTCACCGGGGAGCTGTTTTTT.

The chain uses TRBV11-2 and TRBJ2-1; 9 bases are a match to TRBD1. Germline CDR1 reads SGHAT; CDR2 reads FQNNGV. The CDR3 sequence is 15 residues long. V trimming: 5 bases; J trimming: 4 bases; junction bases outside the gene matches: 6. The CDR3 coding sequence is TGTGCCAGCAGCCATCCGGGGACAGGGTACAATGAGCAGTTCTTC. Amino acids: CASSHPGTGYNEQFF.

This clone appeared once. The chain is built from TRBV5-4 and TRBJ2-3; D might be TRBD2 (6 bases). Deletions cut 0 bases from V and 10 bases from J, with 9 bases between. The CDR3 totals 12 residues. Germline-derived CDR1 and CDR2 are SGHNT and YYREEE (reference sequence). The CDR3 nucleotides read TGTGCCAGCAGCTTGGAACTAGCCCCGCAGTATTTT. Amino acid sequence: CASSLELAPQYF.

The rearrangement joins TRBV11-3 to TRBJ2-7; TRBD2 is a possible D gene (5 bases). This CDR3 region has 16 residues. The V end lost 1 base, the J end lost 2 bases, and 15 bases lay between the germline ends. Germline V gives CDR1 SGHNT, CDR2 YENEEA. The CDR3, as DNA: TGTGCCAGCAGCTTAGTTTTCGGGCGGGTCCCCTACGAGCAGTACTTC. Its translation is CASSLVFGRVPYEQYF.

The chain links TRBV19 to TRBJ1-4; weak D call: TRBD1 (6 bases). The CDR3 is 13 residues long. V lost 10 bases to trimming and J lost 4 bases, with 13 bases between them. Germline loops: CDR1 LNHDA, CDR2 SQIVND (reference sequence). In DNA, the CDR3 is TGTGCCACCAGTGACAGGTATAATGAAAAACTGTTTTTT. It yields the protein CATSDRYNEKLFF.

The chain is built from TRBV6-5 and TRBJ2-5; TRBD2 matches 8 bases. V lost 5 bases to trimming and J lost 1 base; unmatched junction nucleotides: 3. The CDR3 is 14 amino acids. CDR1 and CDR2 from the germline V gene are MNHEY and SVGAGI. CDR3 protein: CASSTGLGQETQYF. CDR3 sequence (DNA): TGTGCCAGCAGTACGGGACTAGGCCAAGAGACCCAGTACTTC.

The chain employs TRBV6-5 and TRBJ1-6, with D tentatively TRBD1 (6 bases). The ends were cut back, 4 bases at V and 7 bases at J, with 11 bases in the middle. Germline loops: CDR1 MNHEY, CDR2 SVGAGI. The CDR3 loop spans 14 amino acids. CDR3 in amino acids: CASSLDRLNSPLHF. The DNA of the CDR3 is TGTGCCAGCAGTTTAGACAGGCTAAATTCACCCCTCCACTTT.

The V and J genes are TRBV7-9 and TRBJ1-4; D is unresolved. The CDR3 runs 17 residues. The V gene lost 7 bases and the J gene lost 5 bases, with 23 bases spanning the gap. Germline values: CDR1 SEHNR, CDR2 FQNEAQ (reference sequence). In DNA, the CDR3 is TGTGCCAGCAAGGATCGGGGTCCCGGGGAAATAAATGAAAAACTGTTTTTT. Translation: CASKDRGPGEINEKLFF. The full variable domain, rest sourced from reference TRBV7-9 and TRBJ1-4, is DTGVSQNPRHKITKRGQNVTFRCDPISEHNRLYWYRQTLGQGPEFLTYFQNEAQLEKSRLLSDRFSAERPKGSFSTLEIQRTEQGDSAMYLCASKDRGPGEINEKLFFGSGTQLSVL.

Turning to this clone: Other DNA sequences in this sample translate to the same CDR3. The V gene is TRBV5-1, the J gene TRBJ1-1; perhaps TRBD1 as D (6 bases). Trimming removed 3 bases from V and 0 bases from J, with 9 bases in between. The CDR3 has 14 amino acids. The germline gives CDR1 SGHRS, CDR2 YFSETQ. The CDR3 spells CASSSGQLNTEAFF. CDR3 DNA: TGCGCCAGCAGCTCGGGACAATTGAACACTGAAGCTTTCTTT.

The chain combines TRBV5-1 with TRBJ1-1; 8 bases agree with TRBD1. J gave up 3 bases and V 5 bases, and 9 bases lay outside the gene matches. Germline loops: CDR1 SGHRS, CDR2 YFSETQ. The CDR3 runs to 15 residues. This CDR3 reads CASSRGQGSYTEAFF. In DNA form, the CDR3 reads TGCGCCAGCAGTCGTGGACAGGGATCATACACTGAAGCTTTCTTT.

V gene TRBV5-1 combines with J gene TRBJ2-6, with 10 nucleotides matching TRBD1. Germline CDR1 reads SGHRS; CDR2 reads YFSETQ. V shed 4 bases and J 3 bases; nucleotides not matched to a gene: 10. The CDR3 is made up of 18 amino acids. The CDR3 sequence is CASSAGTGVLGGANVLTF. CDR3 nucleotides: TGCGCCAGCAGCGCGGGGACAGGGGTATTGGGTGGGGCCAACGTCCTGACTTTC.

This chain uses TRBV7-3 with TRBJ1-1; D not resolved. The germline gives CDR1 SGHTA, CDR2 FQGTGA. The CDR3 consists of 14 residues. V dropped 6 bases and J dropped 0 bases, with 11 bases sitting between them. CDR3 nucleotide sequence: TGTGCCAGCAGTTCACTAGGCCTGAACACTGAAGCTTTCTTT. Encoded protein: CASSSLGLNTEAFF.

The chain carries TRBV30 and TRBJ1-6; 7 positions match TRBD1. CDR1 GTSNPN and CDR2 SVGIG come from the germline V gene (reference sequence). The CDR3 consists of 15 residues. The V segment lost 6 bases and the J segment 0 bases; nucleotides outside the gene matches: 5. The CDR3 nucleotides are TGTGCCTGCCGAACAGGGGCCTCCTATAATTCACCCCTCCACTTT. It codes for CACRTGASYNSPLHF.